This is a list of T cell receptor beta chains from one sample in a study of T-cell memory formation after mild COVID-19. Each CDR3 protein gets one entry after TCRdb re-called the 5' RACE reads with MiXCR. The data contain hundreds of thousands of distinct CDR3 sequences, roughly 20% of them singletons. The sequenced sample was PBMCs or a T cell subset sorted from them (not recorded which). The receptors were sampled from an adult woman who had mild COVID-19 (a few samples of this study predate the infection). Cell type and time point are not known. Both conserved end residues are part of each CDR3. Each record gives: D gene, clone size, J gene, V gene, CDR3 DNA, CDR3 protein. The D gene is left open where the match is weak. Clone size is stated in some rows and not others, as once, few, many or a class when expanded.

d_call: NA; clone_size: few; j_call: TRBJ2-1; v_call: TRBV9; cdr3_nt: TGTGCCAGCAGCGCGGACGTGGTCGACAGTGATGAGCAGTTCTTC; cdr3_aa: CASSADVVDSDEQFF
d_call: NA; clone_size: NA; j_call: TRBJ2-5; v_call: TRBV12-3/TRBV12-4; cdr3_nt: TGTGCCAGCACAAAAGTTGGTACAAAAGAGACCCAGTACTTC; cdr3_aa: CASTKVGTKETQYF
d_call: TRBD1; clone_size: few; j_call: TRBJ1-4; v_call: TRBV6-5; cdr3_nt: TGTGCCAGCAGTCCTGACAGGGCAGGTCTGTTTTTT; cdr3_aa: CASSPDRAGLFF
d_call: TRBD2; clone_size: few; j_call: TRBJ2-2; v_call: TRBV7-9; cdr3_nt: TGTGCCAGCAGCTCCCCCGGGGAGGGCACCGGGGAGCTGTTTTTT; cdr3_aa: CASSSPGEGTGELFF
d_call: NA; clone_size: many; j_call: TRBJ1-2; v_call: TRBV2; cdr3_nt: TGTGCCAGCAGTGAGACTACAATCTATGGCTACACCTTC; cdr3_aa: CASSETTIYGYTF
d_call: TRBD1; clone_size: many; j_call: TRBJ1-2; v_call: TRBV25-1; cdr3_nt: TGTGCCAGCAGGGAGACAGGGGGCAATGGCTACACCTTC; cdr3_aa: CASRETGGNGYTF
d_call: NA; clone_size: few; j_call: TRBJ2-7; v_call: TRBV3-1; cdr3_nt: TGTGCCAGCGGAGTAGGGCACGAGCAGTACTTC; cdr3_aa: CASGVGHEQYF
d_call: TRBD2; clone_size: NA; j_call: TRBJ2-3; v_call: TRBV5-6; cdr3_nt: TGTGCCAGCAGCTTGGTTAGCGGGATAGATACGCAGTATTTT; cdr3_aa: CASSLVSGIDTQYF
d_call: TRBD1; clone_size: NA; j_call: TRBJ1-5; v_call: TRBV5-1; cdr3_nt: TGCGCCAGCAGCTTAGAGGGGACAGACAGCAATCAGCCCCAGCATTTT; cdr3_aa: CASSLEGTDSNQPQHF
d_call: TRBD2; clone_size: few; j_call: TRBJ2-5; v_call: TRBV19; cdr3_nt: TGTGCCAGTAGTCCCTCGACTAGCGGACAAGAGACCCAGTACTTC; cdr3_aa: CASSPSTSGQETQYF
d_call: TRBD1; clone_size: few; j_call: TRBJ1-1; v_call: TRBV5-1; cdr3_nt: TGCGCCAGCAGCTTGGCGCCTACAGGGGTGAGCACTGAAGCTTTCTTT; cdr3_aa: CASSLAPTGVSTEAFF
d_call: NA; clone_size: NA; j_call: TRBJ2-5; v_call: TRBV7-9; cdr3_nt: TGTGCCAGCAGCCCAACGGTCCAGGGGGAGACCCAGTACTTC; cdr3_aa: CASSPTVQGETQYF
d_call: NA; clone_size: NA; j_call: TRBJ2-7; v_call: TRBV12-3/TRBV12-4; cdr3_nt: TGTGCCAGCAGTTTGGTAACCCGGGGCGAGCAGTACTTC; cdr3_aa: CASSLVTRGEQYF
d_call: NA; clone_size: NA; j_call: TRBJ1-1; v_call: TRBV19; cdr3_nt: TGTGCCAGTAGTATAGGCAGGGGAACTGAAGCTTTCTTT; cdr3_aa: CASSIGRGTEAFF
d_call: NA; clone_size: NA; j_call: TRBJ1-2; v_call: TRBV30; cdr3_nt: TGTGCCTGGAGGGGGGCCCTAGGCTATGGCTACACCTTC; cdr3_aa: CAWRGALGYGYTF
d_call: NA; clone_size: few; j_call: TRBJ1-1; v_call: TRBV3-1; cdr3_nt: TGTGCCAGCAGCCCGGGACATGGAGAAGCTTTCTTT; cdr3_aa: CASSPGHGEAFF
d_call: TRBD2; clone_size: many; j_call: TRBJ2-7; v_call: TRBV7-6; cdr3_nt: TGTGCCAGCAGCTTGGCCCCGGGACTAGCGGTCCCCTACGAGCAGTACTTC; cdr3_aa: CASSLAPGLAVPYEQYF